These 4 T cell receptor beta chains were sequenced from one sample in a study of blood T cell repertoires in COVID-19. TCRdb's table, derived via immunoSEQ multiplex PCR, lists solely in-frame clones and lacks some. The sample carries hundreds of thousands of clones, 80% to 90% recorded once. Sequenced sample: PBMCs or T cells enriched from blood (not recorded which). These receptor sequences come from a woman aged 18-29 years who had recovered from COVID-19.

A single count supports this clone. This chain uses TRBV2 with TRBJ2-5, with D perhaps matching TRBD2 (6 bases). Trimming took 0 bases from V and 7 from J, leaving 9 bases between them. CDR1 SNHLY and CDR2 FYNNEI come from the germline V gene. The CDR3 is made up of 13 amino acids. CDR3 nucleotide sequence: TGTGCCAGCAGTGAAGCTAGCGGTGTGACCCAGTACTTC. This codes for CASSEASGVTQYF. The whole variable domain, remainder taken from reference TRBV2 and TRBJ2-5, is EPEVTQTPSHQVTQMGQEVILRCVPISNHLYFYWYRQILGQKVEFLVSFYNNEISEKSEIFDDQFSVERPDGSNFTLKIRSTKLEDSAMYFCASSEASGVTQYFGPGTRLLVL.

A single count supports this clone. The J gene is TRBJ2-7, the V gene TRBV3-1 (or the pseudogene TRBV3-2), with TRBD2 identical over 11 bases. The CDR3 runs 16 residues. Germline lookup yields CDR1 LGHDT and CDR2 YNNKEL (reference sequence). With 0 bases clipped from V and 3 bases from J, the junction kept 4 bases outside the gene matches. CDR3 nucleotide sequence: TGTGCCAGCAGCCAAGAAGGTAGCGGGGGGGGCTACGAGCAGTACTTC. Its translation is CASSQEGSGGGYEQYF.

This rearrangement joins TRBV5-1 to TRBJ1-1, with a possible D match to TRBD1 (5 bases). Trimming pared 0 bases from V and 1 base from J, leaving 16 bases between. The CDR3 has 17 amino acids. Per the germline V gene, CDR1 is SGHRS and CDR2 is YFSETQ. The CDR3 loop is CASSLGFGVGANTEAFF. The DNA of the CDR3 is TGCGCCAGCAGCTTGGGGTTTGGAGTAGGGGCGAACACTGAAGCTTTCTTT.

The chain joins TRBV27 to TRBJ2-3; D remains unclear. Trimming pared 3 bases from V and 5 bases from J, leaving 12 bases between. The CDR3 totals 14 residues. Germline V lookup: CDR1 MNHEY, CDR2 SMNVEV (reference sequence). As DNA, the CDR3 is TGTGCCAGCAGTTTTAATCTCCACAAAGATACGCAGTATTTT. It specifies CASSFNLHKDTQYF.